Shown below are 13 T cell receptor beta chains from a single sample sequenced in a study of blood T cell repertoires in COVID-19. Produced via immunoSEQ multiplex PCR; TCRdb's table is partial and in-frame only. The data contain 35,000 to 50,000 clones, roughly nine tenths of them singletons. The sample comprised peripheral blood. The receptors were sampled from a man aged 70-80 years with active COVID-19.

A remark on this clone: The junction and the germline gene differ at one end; a read error may be behind it. The CDR3 here is CASTLTGQGRTGELFF. CDR3 sequence (DNA): TGTGCCAGCACCTTAACCGGACAGGGTCGCACCGGGGAGCTGTTTTTT. The genes are TRBV11-2 and TRBJ2-2, with 8 bases matching TRBD1. The CDR3 runs to 16 residues. CDR1 SGHAT and CDR2 FQNNGV come from the germline V gene. Full variable domain (missing parts from reference TRBV11-2 and TRBJ2-2): EAGVAQSPRYKIIEKRQSVAFWCNPISGHATLYWYQQILGQGPKLLIQFQNNGVVDDSQLPKDRFSAERLKGVDSTLKIQPAKLEDSAVYLCASTLTGQGRTGELFFGEGSRLTVL.

The chain couples TRBV3-1 (or the pseudogene TRBV3-2) to TRBJ2-7; D call uncertain. The CDR3 totals 14 residues. With 0 bases removed from V and 1 base from J, the gap between germline ends came to 7 bases. Germline CDR1 is LGHDT and CDR2 is YNNKEL (reference sequence). The CDR3 region has the DNA TGTGCCAGCAGCCAAGACAGTTCATCCTACGAGCAGTACTTC. Translation gives CASSQDSSSYEQYF.

The rearrangement joins TRBV7-2 to TRBJ2-5; TRBD2 matches 7 bases. CDR3 size: 15 residues. J lost 1 base, V lost 3 bases, and 5 bases had no gene match. Germline CDR1 SGHTA, CDR2 FQGNSA. As DNA, the CDR3 is TGTGCCAGCAGCTTGAACCCGGGGGGCCAAGAGACCCAGTACTTC. Translating gives CASSLNPGGQETQYF. Full variable domain (remainder filled in from reference TRBV7-2 and TRBJ2-5): GAGVSQSPSNKVTEKGKDVELRCDPISGHTALYWYRQSLGQGLEFLIYFQGNSAPDKSGLPSDRFSAERTGGSVSTLTIQRTQQEDSAVYLCASSLNPGGQETQYFGPGTRLLVL.

The chain recombines TRBV27 with TRBJ1-6, with D possibly TRBD1 on 5 matching bases. CDR3 length equals 13 residues. Germline CDR1 is MNHEY and CDR2 is SMNVEV (reference sequence). Deletions cut 2 bases from V and 8 bases from J, with 7 bases between. Written as DNA, the CDR3 is TGTGCCAGCAGTTTAGAAGGGGATTCACCCCTCCACTTT. This translates into CASSLEGDSPLHF.

The genes are TRBV19 and TRBJ1-2; D is possibly TRBD1 (6 bases). V lost 5 bases, J lost 3 bases, and 16 bases lay in between. Germline V lookup: CDR1 LNHDA, CDR2 SQIVND (reference sequence). This CDR3 is built from 15 residues. CDR3 sequence: CASSSAGAGYYGYTF. The CDR3 DNA is TGTGCCAGTAGTTCCGCAGGGGCAGGCTACTATGGCTACACCTTC.

For this clone: A junction end diverges from the germline sequence, so it may reflect a read error. The V gene is TRBV7-7, the J gene TRBJ2-7, with D perhaps TRBD2 (5 bases). The germline gives CDR1 SSHAT, CDR2 FNYEAQ (reference sequence). The CDR3 extends over 14 amino acids. The CDR3 loop is CASSPGEGHYEQYF. The CDR3 DNA is TGTGCTAGCAGCCCTGGAGAGGGCCACTACGAGCAGTACTTC. Together with reference TRBV7-7 and TRBJ2-7, the CDR3 gives the full variable domain: GAGVSQSPRYKVTKRGQDVTLRCDPISSHATLYWYQQALGQGPEFLTYFNYEAQPDKSGLPSDRFSAERPEGSISTLTIQRTEQRDSAMYRCASSPGEGHYEQYFGPGTRLTVT.

The V and J genes are TRBV14 and TRBJ1-2, with 7 nucleotides matching TRBD1. V was pared by 0 bases and J by 13 bases, with 8 bases of the junction left unmatched. CDR3 size: 13 residues. Germline CDR1 SGHDN, CDR2 FVKESK. The CDR3 is CASSQDLEGQFTF. Here the CDR3 DNA reads TGTGCCAGCAGCCAAGATCTAGAGGGACAGTTCACCTTC.

The chain recombines TRBV6-5 with TRBJ1-4; 9 bases line up with TRBD1. The CDR3 spans 16 residues. Trimming at V came to 4 bases and at J to 3 bases, leaving 6 bases not matched to a gene. Germline-derived CDR1 and CDR2 are MNHEY and SVGAGI. DNA of the CDR3: TGTGCCAGCAGTTTACAGGGGGCGCCAGCTAATGAAAAACTGTTTTTT. Amino acids: CASSLQGAPANEKLFF.

This chain joins TRBV27 and TRBJ1-2, with D maybe TRBD1 (5 bases). The CDR3 covers 14 residues. V lost 1 base to trimming and J lost 7 bases, with 13 bases between them. Germline-derived CDR1 and CDR2 are MNHEY and SMNVEV (reference sequence). CDR3 DNA sequence: TGTGCCAGCAGTTTATTGCCGGGGGAAGGTGGCTACACCTTC. The encoded protein is CASSLLPGEGGYTF.

This chain connects TRBV5-4 to TRBJ2-7; the D is unclear. Deletions cut 0 bases from V and 2 bases from J, with 9 bases between. This CDR3 is 14 amino acids long. The germline gives CDR1 SGHNT, CDR2 YYREEE (reference sequence). CDR3 sequence (DNA): TGTGCCAGCAGCTTGGCAGTACCCCCCTACGAGCAGTACTTC. Its translation: CASSLAVPPYEQYF.

The chain has TRBV7-2 and TRBJ1-5; D is perhaps TRBD1 (6 bases). V was clipped by 2 bases and J by 4 bases, with 12 bases between them. The germline CDR1 and CDR2 sequences are SGHTA and FQGNSA. The length of the CDR3 is 15 residues. The chain's CDR3 is CASSLNGQINQPQHF. The CDR3, as DNA: TGTGCCAGCAGCTTAAACGGACAGATTAATCAGCCCCAGCATTTT.

The chain recombines TRBV11-2 with TRBJ2-2, with a tentative D call TRBD1 (6 bases). CDR1 and CDR2 from the germline V gene are SGHAT and FQNNGV. V was clipped by 5 bases and J by 5 bases, with 9 bases between them. The CDR3 contains 13 residues. CDR3 sequence reads: CASSAGDTGELFF. CDR3 nucleotides: TGTGCCAGCAGCGCAGGGGATACCGGGGAGCTGTTTTTT.

This chain connects TRBV19 to TRBJ2-6, with 7 bases aligning to TRBD1. Per the germline V gene, CDR1 is LNHDA and CDR2 is SQIVND (reference sequence). The CDR3 runs 20 residues. The junction had 18 bases not matched to a gene; V was cut back by 2 bases and J by 5 bases. The CDR3 DNA is TGTGCCAGTAGTATACCCCGACAGGGTCGACCCACTCGAAGGGCCAACGTCCTGACTTTC. The encoded protein is CASSIPRQGRPTRRANVLTF.